These 10 T cell receptor beta chains share one sample of origin, sequenced in a study of OX40 agonist ivuxolimab in advanced cancers. The library was obtained by the immunoSEQ multiplex PCR assay. This is the immuneACCESS table as TCRdb keeps it, with only in-frame sequences that have V and J called. A part of the clones is gone; compared with another copy, unresolved V genes explain less than half, and the rest is unexplained. The sample table contains 75,000 to 95,000 clones; only one count was recorded for 75% to 90% of them. The ten largest make up 7.4% of the sample. The material was CD4+ or CD8+ T cells sorted from blood, obtained in a trial of the OX40 agonist ivuxolimab. Every receptor here comes from an adult with an advanced solid tumor such as melanoma, head and neck, liver or kidney cancer.

The chain combines TRBV6-6 with TRBJ2-7, with D maybe TRBD1 (5 bases). The V end was cut by 5 bases, the J end by 6 bases, with 20 bases between. The CDR3 length is 15 residues. CDR1 MNHNY and CDR2 SVGAGI come from the germline V gene (reference sequence). CDR3 sequence reads: CASSRPGYASREQYF. In DNA, the CDR3 is TGTGCCAGCAGTCGACCAGGGTACGCTTCACGCGAGCAGTACTTC.

This clone was counted only a few times. This rearrangement joins TRBV27 to TRBJ1-2; tentatively, D is TRBD1 (6 bases). The germline V gene encodes CDR1 MNHEY and CDR2 SMNVEV (reference sequence). V lost 5 bases, J lost 4 bases, and 11 bases lay in between. CDR3 size: 13 residues. CDR3 DNA sequence: TGTGCCAGCAGTACTACAGGGTTCTATGGCTACACCTTC. Translation gives CASSTTGFYGYTF.

The chain combines TRBV10-2 with TRBJ2-3; 8 positions match TRBD1. There are 16 residues in the CDR3. Looked up from germline, CDR1 is WSHSY and CDR2 is SAAADI. Losses at the gene ends were 8 bases for V and 2 bases for J; bases not matched to a gene: 12. The CDR3 DNA is TGCGCCAGCTTGGAGCCGGGACAGGCCTACACAGATACGCAGTATTTT. This sequence encodes CASLEPGQAYTDTQYF.

Concerning this clone itself: The same CDR3 is also encoded by other DNA sequences in this sample. The gene calls are TRBV7-9 and TRBJ2-1; TRBD1 is a possible D gene (6 bases). The V end was cut by 1 base, the J end by 6 bases, with 7 bases between. Germline lookup yields CDR1 SEHNR and CDR2 FQNEAQ (reference sequence). There are 13 residues in the CDR3. Here the CDR3 reads CASSLGTVNEQFF. The CDR3 bases are TGTGCCAGCAGCTTAGGGACAGTCAATGAGCAGTTCTTC.

The chain carries TRBV4-1 and TRBJ1-2, with D hard to call. Trimming removed 0 bases from V and 4 bases from J, with 6 bases in between. The CDR3 contains 13 residues. Per the germline V gene, CDR1 is MGHRA and CDR2 is YSYEKL. CDR3 sequence reads: CASSQDGTYGYTF. The CDR3 region has the DNA TGCGCCAGCAGCCAAGATGGCACCTATGGCTACACCTTC.

The rearrangement links TRBV5-4 to TRBJ1-1; 7 bases align to TRBD1. The germline gives CDR1 SGHNT, CDR2 YYREEE (reference sequence). The CDR3 extends over 14 amino acids. The ends lost 4 bases at V and 1 base at J; junction bases unmatched: 4. The CDR3: CASSRGQPNTEAFF. CDR3 nucleotide sequence: TGTGCCAGCAGCAGGGGACAGCCGAACACTGAAGCTTTCTTT.

The rearrangement links TRBV18 to TRBJ1-6; TRBD1 aligns across 7 bases. J was trimmed by 4 bases and V by 4 bases; bases with no gene match: 4. CDR1 KGHSH and CDR2 LQKENI come from the germline V gene. This CDR3 contains 15 residues. In nucleotides, the CDR3 is TGTGCCAGCTCACGAGAGACAGGGTATAATTCACCCCTCCACTTT. Translated, it gives CASSRETGYNSPLHF. Supplemented by reference TRBV18 and TRBJ1-6, the full variable domain reads NAGVMQNPRHLVRRRGQEARLRCSPMKGHSHVYWYRQLPEEGLKFMVYLQKENIIDESGMPKERFSAEFPKEGPSILRIQQVVRGDSAAYFCASSRETGYNSPLHFGNGTRLTVT.

The genes are TRBV11-2 and TRBJ2-3, with D unresolved. This CDR3 comprises 17 residues. Germline CDR1 and CDR2: SGHAT and FQNNGV. V gave up 2 bases and J gave up 0 bases, with 15 bases separating them. Here the CDR3 DNA reads TGTGCCAGCAGCTTATTTTTCAGCCCTATGAGCACAGATACGCAGTATTTT. It specifies CASSLFFSPMSTDTQYF.

V gene TRBV30 combines with J gene TRBJ2-5; the D is unclear. From germline, CDR1 is GTSNPN and CDR2 SVGIG (reference sequence). There are 11 residues in the CDR3. CDR3 bases: TGTGGGGCGGCGTCCCAAGAGACCCAGTACTTC. Amino acids: CGAASQETQYF.

This chain joins TRBV6-6 and TRBJ2-7; 7 positions agree with TRBD2. From germline, CDR1 is MNHNY and CDR2 SVGAGI (reference sequence). V lost 11 bases and J lost 0; bases outside the gene matches: 7. This CDR3 region has 13 residues. This CDR3 reads CASGTSDSYEQYF. The CDR3 region has the DNA TGTGCCTCCGGAACTAGCGACTCCTACGAGCAGTACTTC.